This T cell receptor (beta chain) was sequenced for a study of a mutant IDH1 vaccine in newly diagnosed glioma. Stated time point: baseline, week 1 (first vaccination visit). Treatment specified: pre-vaccination baseline after standard-of-care therapy. Only in-frame clones appear in the TCRdb table, and some are missing; sequencing was by immunoSEQ multiplex PCR. The sample lists approximately 35,000 clones; approximately 91% were seen once. Germline loops: CDR1 LGHNA, CDR2 YSLEER. The CDR3 spans 14 residues. The V and J ends lost 0 bases and 3 bases respectively, with 8 bases between them. The source of this sequence is a woman in her 40s with glioma. Source: PBMCs, taken from a glioma patient treated with radiotherapy, temozolomide or both. V usage is TRBV4-3 and J usage is TRBJ1-2, with D possibly matching TRBD1 (6 bases). The CDR3 spells CASSQDRQDYGYTF. The CDR3 bases are TGCGCCAGCAGCCAAGATCGACAGGACTATGGCTACACCTTC.